One and the same sample provided the 6 T cell receptor beta chains below, sequenced in a study of T cells in Graves' hyperthyroidism and ophthalmopathy (dated by TCRdb to the late 2010s). Receptors were amplified or captured by multiplex PCR. Sequencing relied on an Illumina HiSeq 2000. TCR beta CDR3 regions were amplified from RNA transcripts. The first round of RT-PCR for the TCR CDR3 was performed with the HTBI primer set and the Qiagen OneStep RT-PCR kit. Using fastp at Q25 and MiXCR, TCRdb reprocessed the public reads and kept productive beta chains. All rows with the same CDR3 protein become a single entry with the most common DNA and genes. Within this sample are over 700,000 distinct CDR3 sequences, with approximately 36% of them counted one time only. Around 30% of the sample lies in the top ten. Sequencing used blood. The receptors were sampled from a woman aged 40 to 50 with Graves' hyperthyroidism.

This clonotype was picked up a small number of times. This chain links TRBV7-2 with TRBJ1-3; D is possibly TRBD1 (5 bases). Germline V gene sequence: CDR1 SGHTA, CDR2 FQGNSA. The CDR3 runs to 15 residues. The V end lost 5 bases, the J end lost 3 bases, and 14 bases lay between the germline ends. CDR3 DNA: TGTGCCAGCAGCCCAACGGGGGAAAATGGAAACACCATATATTTT. Translating it yields CASSPTGENGNTIYF.

Only a few counts were recorded for this clonotype. The rearrangement joins TRBV20-1 to TRBJ1-6, with 7 positions matching TRBD1. This CDR3 region has 16 residues. Germline V gene sequence: CDR1 DFQATT, CDR2 SNEGSKA (reference sequence). V trimming: 4 bases; J trimming: 0 bases; junction bases outside the gene matches: 6. The CDR3 protein is CSANRQGSSYNSPLHF. The CDR3 nucleotides read TGCAGTGCTAATAGACAGGGAAGCTCCTATAATTCACCCCTCCACTTT.

This clonotype was seen ten or more times. The CDR3 sequence: CASSPSDNSPLHF. The CDR3 DNA follows: TGTGCCAGCAGCCCCAGTGACAATTCACCCCTCCACTTT. The chain recombines TRBV7-8 with TRBJ1-6; D is undetermined. V was shortened by 5 bases and J by 7 bases, with 9 bases between the two germline ends. The CDR3 totals 13 residues. Germline assignment: CDR1 SGHVS and CDR2 FQNEAQ.

This sequence joins TRBV10-3 and TRBJ1-5; TRBD1 might be the D (6 bases). With the DNA end fitting TRBJ2-3 better, the J assignment may be wrong. Germline CDR1 ENHRY, CDR2 SYGVKD. The CDR3 length is 16 residues. Here the CDR3 DNA reads TGTGCCATCAGTGAGTCTCTAGGGGGAAACAGTCAGCCCCAGTATTTT. It encodes CAISESLGGNSQPQYF.

This clonotype has ten or more counts. The J gene is TRBJ1-5, the V gene TRBV7-9; 7 nucleotides agree with TRBD1. With V trimmed by 6 bases and J by 5 bases, 4 bases remained unmatched. Per the germline V gene, CDR1 is SEHNR and CDR2 is FQNEAQ (reference sequence). This CDR3 has 13 residues. CDR3 in amino acids: CASSRQGDQPQHF. The CDR3 region has the DNA TGTGCCAGCAGTCGACAGGGCGATCAGCCCCAGCATTTT.

This chain uses TRBV10-1 with TRBJ2-3; D not resolved. The V end lost 5 bases, the J end lost 2 bases, and 5 bases lay between the germline ends. This CDR3 comprises 12 residues. Looked up from germline, CDR1 is WNHNN and CDR2 is SYGVQD (reference sequence). The CDR3 DNA is TGCGCCAGCAGTTCCACCACAGATACGCAGTATTTT. Amino acids: CASSSTTDTQYF.